This is a list of T cell receptor beta chains from one sample in a study of Graves' ophthalmopathy and Graves' hyperthyroidism. From the multiplex PCR reads, TCRdb called clonotypes with MiXCR, one entry per CDR3 protein. The sample has about 1.1 million distinct CDR3 sequences; 35% to 45% are singletons. What was sequenced was peripheral blood or thyroid tissue (not recorded which). The receptors stem from an adult man with Graves' hyperthyroidism. CDR3s leave out the opening cysteine and the closing phenylalanine or tryptophan.

TRBJ1-1	TRBV7-9	ASRTPGSNTEAF
TRBJ1-2	TRBV14	ASSQTQGDYGYT
TRBJ1-4	TRBV7-2	ASSWRGRGEKLF
TRBJ2-7	TRBV29-1	SAWHLRNEQY
TRBJ2-4	TRBV29-1	SSVGAKNIQY
TRBJ2-5	TRBV9	ASSSSGVLETQY
TRBJ1-1	TRBV4-3	ASSQDYWDRGF
TRBJ2-3	TRBV6-6	ASSYSRRESPY
TRBJ2-7	TRBV10-3	AIREDRDEQY
TRBJ2-7	TRBV7-6	ASSSPGQGAREQY
TRBJ1-3	TRBV7-9	ASQNRAIGNTIY
TRBJ1-1	TRBV6-5	ASSPLRPGRTEAF
TRBJ1-2	TRBV5-1	ASSYTTGLYT
TRBJ2-7	TRBV29-1	SAEGQGAYEQY
TRBJ2-5	TRBV3-1	TSSQDGYGQELGTQY
TRBJ2-3	TRBV10-3	AISEGIDPNTQY
TRBJ2-5	TRBV29-1	SVGRGLETQY
TRBJ1-5	TRBV20-1	SALDGGGQPQH
TRBJ2-7	TRBV10-3	ATSPGAGPGGHEQY
TRBJ2-7	TRBV6-6	ASRPGSSYEQY
TRBJ1-1	TRBV20-1	SAREGTAF
TRBJ2-7	TRBV7-2	ASSPTIGHYEQY
TRBJ2-5	TRBV2	ASSQTSGGRETQY
TRBJ2-7	TRBV7-9	ASSPDRGLNEQY
TRBJ1-1	TRBV10-3	AIRLGTLGNTEAF
TRBJ1-2	TRBV10-3	AISPGQRYT
TRBJ2-6	TRBV19	ANKKAGGAGANVLT
TRBJ1-5	TRBV19	ASSMEQGTGQPQH
TRBJ1-1	TRBV30	AWRTGGEGTEAF
TRBJ2-5	TRBV7-3	ASSPLGGQETQY
TRBJ1-1	TRBV14	ASSPLTGGRTANTEAF
TRBJ2-7	TRBV4-1	ASSQEGTSGRATYEQY
TRBJ2-5	TRBV10-3	AISPRTSGIETQY
TRBJ2-7	TRBV20-1	SAASYEQY
TRBJ1-3	TRBV7-8	ASKEGGRERNTIY
TRBJ2-7	TRBV4-2	ASSQGNYEQY
TRBJ2-6	TRBV2	ASSMDRGKANVLT
TRBJ1-3	TRBV11-2	ASSSLGQISGNTIY
TRBJ2-5	TRBV29-1	SVELARETQY
TRBJ2-7	TRBV10-3	AISDLLAGDSYEQY
TRBJ2-6	TRBV19	ASRETSGSSGANVLT
TRBJ1-1	TRBV25-1	ASSSQGKEAF
TRBJ2-2	TRBV7-8	ASVFENTGELF
TRBJ1-2	TRBV12-3/TRBV12-4	ASRARGGYT
TRBJ1-5	TRBV6-5	ASSRDPGQNQPQH
TRBJ1-2	TRBV15	ATSSGGGFYGYT
TRBJ2-7	TRBV30	AWSVTDTYEQY
TRBJ2-7	TRBV2	ASSVGTGTEQY
TRBJ2-2	TRBV20-1	SAMGQGDTGELF
TRBJ2-6	TRBV2	ASVVRDTVLT
TRBJ2-2	TRBV7-3	ASTKSGSVSGELF
TRBJ2-3	TRBV2	ASSNRGSTDTQY
TRBJ2-2	TRBV7-2	ASGSGGSFTEELF
-	TRBV29-1	SKGQGGNYEQY
TRBJ1-4	TRBV2	ASRTGTGGKLF